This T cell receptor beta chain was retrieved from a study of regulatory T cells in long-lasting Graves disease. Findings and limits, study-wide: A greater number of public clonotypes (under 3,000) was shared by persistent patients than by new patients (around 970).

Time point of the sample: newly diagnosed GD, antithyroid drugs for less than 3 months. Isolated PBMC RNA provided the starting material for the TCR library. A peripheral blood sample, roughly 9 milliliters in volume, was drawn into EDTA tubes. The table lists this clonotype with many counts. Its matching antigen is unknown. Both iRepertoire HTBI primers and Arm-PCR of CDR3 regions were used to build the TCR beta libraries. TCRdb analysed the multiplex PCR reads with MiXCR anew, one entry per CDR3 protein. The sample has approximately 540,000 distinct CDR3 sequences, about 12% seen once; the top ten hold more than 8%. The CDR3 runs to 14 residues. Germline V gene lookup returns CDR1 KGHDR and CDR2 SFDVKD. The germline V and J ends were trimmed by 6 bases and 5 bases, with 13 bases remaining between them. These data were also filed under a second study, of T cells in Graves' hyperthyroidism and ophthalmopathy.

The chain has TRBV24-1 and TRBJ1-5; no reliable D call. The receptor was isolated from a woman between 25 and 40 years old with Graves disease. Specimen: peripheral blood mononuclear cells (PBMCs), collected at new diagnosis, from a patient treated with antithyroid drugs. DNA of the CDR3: TGTGCCACCAGTACCACCCGGGATCATCAGCCCCAGCATTTT. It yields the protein CATSTTRDHQPQHF.